This T cell receptor (beta chain) was captured by sequencing in a study of T-cell reconstitution after alpha-beta-depleted transplantation in children. This clonotype was seen only a few times. TCRbeta library preparation incorporated unique molecular identifiers. TCRdb ran MiXCR on the PCR reads and lists one entry per CDR3 protein. Counted here are hundreds of thousands of distinct CDR3 sequences, less than 35% occurring once; the ten biggest clones make up 2% to 2.5%. This sequence was found in a human donor who donated a stem cell graft to a child with aplastic anemia. The sequencing here drew on PBMCs from the stem cell graft donor, taken from the stem cell graft.

For the CDR3, the DNA is TGCAGTGCTAGTAACCGGGACACAGTATACAATGAGCAGTTCTTC. This sequence encodes CSASNRDTVYNEQFF. The chain recombines TRBV20-1 with TRBJ2-1; D is possibly TRBD1 (6 bases). Germline lookup yields CDR1 DFQATT and CDR2 SNEGSKA (reference sequence). The ends were cut back, 3 bases at V and 4 bases at J, with 16 bases in the middle. This CDR3 has 15 residues.